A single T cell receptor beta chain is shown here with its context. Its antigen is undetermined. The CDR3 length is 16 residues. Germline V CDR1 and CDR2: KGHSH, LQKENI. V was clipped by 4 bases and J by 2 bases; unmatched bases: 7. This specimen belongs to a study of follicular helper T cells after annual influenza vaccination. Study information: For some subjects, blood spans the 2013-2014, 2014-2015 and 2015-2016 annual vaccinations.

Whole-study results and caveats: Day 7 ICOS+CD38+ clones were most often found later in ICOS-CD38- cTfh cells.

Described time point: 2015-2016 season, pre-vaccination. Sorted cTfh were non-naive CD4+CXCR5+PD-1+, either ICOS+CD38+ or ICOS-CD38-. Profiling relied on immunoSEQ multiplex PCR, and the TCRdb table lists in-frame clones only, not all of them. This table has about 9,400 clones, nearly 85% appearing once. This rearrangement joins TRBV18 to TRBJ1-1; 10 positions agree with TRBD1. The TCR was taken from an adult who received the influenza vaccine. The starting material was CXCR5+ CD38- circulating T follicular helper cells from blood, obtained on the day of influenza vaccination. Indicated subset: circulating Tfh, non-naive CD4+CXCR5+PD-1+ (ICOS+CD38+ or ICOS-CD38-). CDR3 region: CASSLTSTGGNTEAFF. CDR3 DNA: TGTGCCAGCTCACTTACTTCGACAGGGGGCAACACTGAAGCTTTCTTT.